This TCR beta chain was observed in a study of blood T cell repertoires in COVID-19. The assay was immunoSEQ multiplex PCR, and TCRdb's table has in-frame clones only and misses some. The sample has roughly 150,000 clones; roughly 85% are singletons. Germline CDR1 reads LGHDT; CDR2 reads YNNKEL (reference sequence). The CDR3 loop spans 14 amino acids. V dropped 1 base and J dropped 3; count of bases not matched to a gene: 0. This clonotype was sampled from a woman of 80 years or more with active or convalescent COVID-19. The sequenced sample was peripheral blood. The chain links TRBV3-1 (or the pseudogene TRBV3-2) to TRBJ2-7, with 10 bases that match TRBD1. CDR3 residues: CASSQGTGGYEQYF. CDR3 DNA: TGTGCCAGCAGCCAAGGGACAGGGGGCTACGAGCAGTACTTC.